The 19 T cell receptor beta chains below were found in one sample sequenced in a study of T cell changes during pregnancy in multiple sclerosis. Generated by immunoSEQ multiplex PCR, the TCRdb table keeps only in-frame clones and is missing some. The sample consists of tens of thousands of clones, around 96% of them appearing once. Sequenced material: CD8+ T cells from peripheral blood mononuclear cells, taken after pregnancy. The receptor set was obtained from a female donor with multiple sclerosis, enrolled in a pregnancy study.

CDR3 sequence: CASSVEGGAGANVLTF. Here the CDR3 DNA reads TGTGCCAGCAGCGTAGAAGGCGGGGCTGGGGCCAACGTCCTGACTTTC. V usage is TRBV9 and J usage is TRBJ2-6, with D tentatively TRBD2 (6 bases). Germline CDR1 SGDLS, CDR2 YYNGEE. Trimming took 0 bases from V and 2 from J, leaving 9 bases between them. The CDR3 runs 16 residues.

This clone was found once. This chain links TRBV5-1 with TRBJ2-7, with 9 bases aligning to TRBD1. V trimming: 8 bases; J trimming: 3 bases; junction bases outside the gene matches: 9. CDR3 length equals 14 residues. The germline gives CDR1 SGHRS, CDR2 YFSETQ. The CDR3, as DNA: TGCGCCAGTTCCCGGACAGGGGTCCTCTACGAGCAGTACTTC. As protein: CASSRTGVLYEQYF. The full variable domain, completed using reference TRBV5-1 and TRBJ2-7, is KAGVTQTPRYLIKTRGQQVTLSCSPISGHRSVSWYQQTPGQGLQFLFEYFSETQRNKGNFPGRFSGRQFSNSRSEMNVSTLELGDSALYLCASSRTGVLYEQYFGPGTRLTVT.

Written as DNA, the CDR3 is TGTGCCATCAGTGACCCCCCCATGGCAGAGCAGTTCTTC. Its protein product is CAISDPPMAEQFF. The chain has TRBV10-3 and TRBJ2-1; D is ambiguous. This CDR3 region has 13 residues. CDR1 ENHRY and CDR2 SYGVKD come from the germline V gene. Deletions cut 3 bases from V and 10 bases from J, with 13 bases between.

The chain employs TRBV6-6 and TRBJ1-1, with TRBD1 as a possible D gene (5 bases). This CDR3 contains 13 residues. Germline V gene data show CDR1 as MNHNY and CDR2 as SVGAGI (reference sequence). Trimming took 8 bases from V and 8 from J, leaving 18 bases between them. CDR3: CASPDTTTHEAFF. CDR3 in DNA: TGTGCCAGCCCGGACACGACCACGCACGAAGCTTTCTTT.

The CDR3 nucleotides read TGTGCCAGCAGCTTGACGAGGAAATTCTATGGCTACACCTTC. It translates to CASSLTRKFYGYTF. The V call is TRBV7-9, the J call TRBJ1-2; no definite D call. Germline V gene data show CDR1 as SEHNR and CDR2 as FQNEAQ (reference sequence). This CDR3 region has 14 residues. Trimming stripped 3 bases from V and 4 bases from J, with 12 bases between. Full variable domain (remainder filled in from reference TRBV7-9 and TRBJ1-2): DTGVSQNPRHKITKRGQNVTFRCDPISEHNRLYWYRQTLGQGPEFLTYFQNEAQLEKSRLLSDRFSAERPKGSFSTLEIQRTEQGDSAMYLCASSLTRKFYGYTFGSGTRLTVV.

The V and J genes are TRBV28 and TRBJ1-2; D is perhaps TRBD1 (6 bases). In germline, CDR1 is MDHEN, CDR2 SYDVKM. The CDR3 is 14 amino acids. V shed 6 bases and J shed 5 bases, with 16 bases lying between them. The DNA of the CDR3 is TGTGCCAGCAGACCCAGGACAGACGATTATGGCTACACCTTC. Amino acid sequence: CASRPRTDDYGYTF.

The chain is built from TRBV7-8 and TRBJ2-7; 9 positions agree with TRBD2. This CDR3 has 13 residues. J lost 2 bases, V lost 6 bases, and 2 bases had no gene match. Germline CDR1 SGHVS, CDR2 FQNEAQ. In DNA form, the CDR3 reads TGTGCCAGCAGTGGGACTAGCCCCTACGAGCAGTACTTC. It codes for CASSGTSPYEQYF.

The rearrangement links TRBV15 to TRBJ1-4; 7 bases line up with TRBD1. Germline CDR1 and CDR2: LNHNV and YYDKDF (reference sequence). V was clipped by 0 bases and J by 5 bases; unmatched bases: 6. The CDR3 has 16 amino acids. The CDR3 spells CATSRDQGQSNEKLFF. Written as DNA, the CDR3 is TGTGCCACCAGCAGAGATCAGGGACAGTCGAATGAAAAACTGTTTTTT.

The V call is TRBV4-1, the J call TRBJ2-7; unclear D gene. CDR1 and CDR2 (germline): MGHRA, YSYEKL. This CDR3 has 15 amino acids. V was cut by 1 base and J by 0 bases, with 10 bases left in between. CDR3 bases: TGCGCCAGCAGCCAAGGTCCACCCAGCTCCTACGAGCAGTACTTC. Protein: CASSQGPPSSYEQYF.

The V gene is TRBV13, the J gene TRBJ2-1; tentatively, D is TRBD2 (5 bases). The CDR3 sequence is 19 residues long. Trimming cost V 1 base and J 1 base, with 20 bases left between them. The germline V gene has CDR1 PRHDT and CDR2 FYEKMQ (reference sequence). The CDR3 is CASSLAGNGGGRSYNEQFF. Here the CDR3 DNA reads TGTGCCAGCAGCTTAGCCGGGAACGGCGGAGGCCGGTCCTACAATGAGCAGTTCTTC.

The V gene is TRBV5-1, the J gene TRBJ1-1, with a tentative D call TRBD1 (5 bases). The germline CDR1 and CDR2 sequences are SGHRS and YFSETQ. This CDR3 region has 14 residues. V lost 4 bases, J lost 3 bases, and 13 bases lay in between. CDR3 in amino acids: CASSLGQGYTEAFF. CDR3 DNA: TGCGCCAGCAGCCTCGGCCAGGGATACACTGAAGCTTTCTTT.

V usage is TRBV29-1 and J usage is TRBJ1-1; tentative D call: TRBD1 (5 bases). CDR1 SQVTM and CDR2 ANQGSEA come from the germline V gene. The length of the CDR3 is 15 residues. Trimming cost V 0 bases and J 3 bases, with 14 bases left between them. In nucleotides, the CDR3 is TGCAGCGTTGAAGATTTAGGGGCGCGGTACACTGAAGCTTTCTTT. It codes for CSVEDLGARYTEAFF.

The rearrangement links TRBV30 to TRBJ1-2, with a tentative D call TRBD1 (5 bases). Germline assignment: CDR1 GTSNPN and CDR2 SVGIG (reference sequence). The CDR3 runs to 14 residues. V lost 2 bases, J lost 4 bases, and 14 bases lay in between. The CDR3 protein is CAWSPIGRGYGYTF. The CDR3 DNA reads as TGTGCCTGGAGTCCCATCGGGAGGGGCTATGGCTACACCTTC.

V and J are TRBV18 and TRBJ2-1; the match to TRBD2 covers 9 bases. The germline gives CDR1 KGHSH, CDR2 LQKENI. This CDR3 region has 15 residues. Trimming removed 5 bases from V and 3 bases from J; junction bases left unmatched: 5. The CDR3 sequence is CASSTIAGDYNEQFF. The CDR3 DNA reads TGTGCCAGCTCAACGATAGCGGGAGACTACAATGAGCAGTTCTTC.

The gene calls are TRBV7-3 and TRBJ2-7; TRBD2 might be the D (6 bases). CDR1 and CDR2 (germline): SGHTA, FQGTGA. With 5 bases removed from V and 8 bases from J, the gap between germline ends came to 16 bases. The CDR3 is made up of 13 amino acids. This CDR3 is CASSPTGLRKQYF. The CDR3 coding sequence is TGTGCCAGCAGCCCGACGGGACTTCGGAAGCAGTACTTC. The entire variable domain, with the rest obtained from reference TRBV7-3 and TRBJ2-7, is as follows: GAGVSQTPSNKVTEKGKYVELRCDPISGHTALYWYRQSLGQGPEFLIYFQGTGAADDSGLPNDRFFAVRPEGSVSTLKIQRTERGDSAVYLCASSPTGLRKQYFGPGTRLTVT.

The chain joins TRBV27 to TRBJ2-7; D is unclear. Germline V gene data show CDR1 as MNHEY and CDR2 as SMNVEV (reference sequence). V was shortened by 4 bases and J by 1 base, with 8 bases between the two germline ends. The CDR3 extends over 13 amino acids. CDR3 in DNA: TGTGCCAGCAGTTCAGGCAGGTCCTACGAGCAGTACTTC. Translation gives CASSSGRSYEQYF.

This clone was detected only a few times. The rearrangement joins TRBV28 to TRBJ1-5; D gene unclear. The CDR3 contains 11 residues. Trimming cost V 3 bases and J 9 bases, with 6 bases left between them. Germline lookup yields CDR1 MDHEN and CDR2 SYDVKM. The CDR3 sequence is CASSFSGPQHF. CDR3 coding DNA: TGTGCCAGCAGTTTTTCAGGGCCCCAGCATTTT.

This chain links TRBV30 with TRBJ2-1; 9 nucleotides match TRBD1. This CDR3 has 15 residues. Germline V CDR1 and CDR2: GTSNPN, SVGIG (reference sequence). The V gene end was trimmed by 1 base and the J gene end by 6 bases; junction bases not matched to a gene: 7. CDR3 DNA: TGTGCCTGGAGTGCAACAGGGGGCGGAATCAATGAGCAGTTCTTC. It encodes CAWSATGGGINEQFF.

The chain is built from TRBV18 and TRBJ1-5; D not certain. V shed 3 bases and J shed 5 bases, with 17 bases lying between them. From germline, CDR1 is KGHSH and CDR2 LQKENI. There are 16 residues in the CDR3. CDR3: CASSPDDSAPHQPQHF. DNA of the CDR3: TGTGCCAGCTCACCGGACGATAGCGCACCTCATCAGCCCCAGCATTTT.